This T cell receptor (beta chain) was sequenced during a study of CD8+ T cells in alopecia areata (dated by TCRdb to 2017 to 2018). In the study overall: Treated patients were enrolled in an open-label pilot trial of oral tofacitinib, 5 to 10 mg twice daily, for moderate-to-severe alopecia areata. Patients received tofacitinib for 6 to 18 months and were then followed off drug for 6 months to check for delayed response and recurrence. TCRbeta CDR3 regions were amplified by immunoSEQ multiplex PCR using 35 Vbeta forward and 13 Jbeta reverse primers. Clonality in the scalp was compared among normal scalp (n=4), patchy alopecia areata scalp (n=8), and alopecia totalis/universalis scalp (n=8). RNA was extracted with the PAXgene miRNA kit for fixed scalp, the miRNeasy kit for PBMCs, and the RNeasy kit for mouse skin. For the treated patients, the SALT score, which quantifies what percentage of scalp surface area is affected, served as the measure of disease severity. In both human patients and the C3H/HeJ mouse model, the study applied high-throughput TCRbeta sequencing to look at T cell clonal expansion in alopecia areata. Tofacitinib-treated patients had biopsies at baseline and at 4 and 24 weeks of treatment, with a later scalp biopsy in several patients. In humans, TCRbeta sequencing was performed on scalp tissue and on sorted CD4+ and CD8+ peripheral blood T cells from healthy controls and from patients with patchy or totalis/universalis alopecia areata.

Points the paper makes about the study in general: Because the treated cohort was small and had just a single nonresponder, larger studies are needed to establish links between baseline CD8+ expansion and response. Unlike mouse skin, where gammadelta T cells dominate, normal human skin contains resident alphabeta T cells that get sequenced too, which complicates analysis of the scalp TCR repertoire. Tofacitinib significantly lowered scalp clonality and the number of expanded CD8+ clones among the top 100 scalp clones. Shared TCR sequences between patients were less evident than in mice, which may be partly attributable to HLA diversity in the patient population. Lesional scalp, especially in alopecia totalis/universalis, showed higher clonality and more expanded CD8+ clones than normal scalp, suggesting antigenic drive. During tofacitinib treatment, many expanded lesional clones remained in scalp and blood, and this persistence may partly explain relapse after treatment is stopped.

The CDR1 and CDR2 encoded by the germline V gene are MGHRA and YSYEKL. V ends up 5 bases short and J 3 bases short, with an unmatched junction base count of 11. From its cysteine to its phenylalanine, the CDR3 spans 18 amino acids. Just the 54-base CDR3 DNA is kept, in frame starting at base 1. The sample's treatment or condition label, decoded: oral pan-JAK inhibitor, 5-10 mg twice daily. From alopecia areata patients, peripheral blood was collected along with lesional scalp punch biopsies. PBMCs were isolated by density centrifugation and stained for CD3, CD4 and CD8, after which CD4+ and CD8+ T cells were sorted on a FACSAria. Library method: the immunoSEQ multiplex PCR assay. RNA was extracted from all samples and reverse transcribed into cDNA as template for TCR sequencing. First-strand cDNA was synthesized using SuperScript III with a 2:1 mix of oligo-dT and random hexamers. Amplification bias was assessed with a synthetic immune receptor repertoire, and residual bias was removed computationally. In the paper's pipeline: Raw reads were preprocessed for error removal, and CDR3 was defined according to IMGT conventions as running from the conserved cysteine to phenylalanine. To get clonality, Shannon entropy was normalized by log2 of the number of productive unique TCRs and the result was subtracted from 1. CD4 or CD8 identity of scalp clones was inferred by cross-referencing scalp TCRbeta sequences with sorted blood CD4 and CD8 repertoires. The immuneACCESS repertoire file appears here via TCRdb, limited to in-frame rearrangements. These files lack a portion of the clones; in checked studies, under half of the deficit traces to unresolved V genes, and the cause of the others is not known. V, J and clone size reflect that table, while D and trimming were determined from the DNA. The sample includes about 100,000 clones, with 60% observed a single time. Clones ranked in the top ten supply about 17% of the sample.

A remark on this clone: The antigen this receptor binds is unknown. Base qualities are not recorded, but no much larger clone differs from it by a single base.

The rearranged chain carries TRBV4-1 and TRBJ2-6; 9 of the junction bases match TRBD1. The sample was CD8+ T cells sorted from blood, taken between weeks 55 and 70, from a patient treated with tofacitinib. The sequence was obtained from a human donor with alopecia areata. The DNA is TGCGCCAGCAGCTTACGGGCACAGGGGGCAATTGGGGCCAACGTCCTGACTTTC. It encodes CASSLRAQGAIGANVLTF.